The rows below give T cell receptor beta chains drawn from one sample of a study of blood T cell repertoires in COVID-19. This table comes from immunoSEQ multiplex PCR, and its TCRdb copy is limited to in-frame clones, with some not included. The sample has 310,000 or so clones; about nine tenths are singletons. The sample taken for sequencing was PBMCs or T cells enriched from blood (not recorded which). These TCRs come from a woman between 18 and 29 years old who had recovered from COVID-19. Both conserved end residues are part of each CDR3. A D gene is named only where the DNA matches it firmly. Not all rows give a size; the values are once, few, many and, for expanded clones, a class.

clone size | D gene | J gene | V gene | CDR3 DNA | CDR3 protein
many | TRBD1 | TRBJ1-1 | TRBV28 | TGTGCCAGCAGTTTCTACCCCACAGGGGTTAAGAACACTGAAGCTTTCTTT | CASSFYPTGVKNTEAFF
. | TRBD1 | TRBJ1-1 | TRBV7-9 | TGTGCCAGCAGCCGGGAGACAGGGAGAACTGAAGCTTTCTTT | CASSRETGRTEAFF
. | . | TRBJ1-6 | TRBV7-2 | TGTGCCAGCAGCTATAGGGCGGGGGCGGATTCACCCCTCCACTTT | CASSYRAGADSPLHF
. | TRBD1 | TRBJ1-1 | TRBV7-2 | TGTGCCAGCAGCTACCCAGGGGGCCGGTCTGAAGCTTTCTTT | CASSYPGGRSEAFF
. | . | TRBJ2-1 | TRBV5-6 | TGTGCCAGCAGCTCTCGAAGGAATCTAGCACCCCACAATAATGAGCAGTTCTTC | CASSSRRNLAPHNNEQFF
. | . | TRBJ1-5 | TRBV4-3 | TGCGCCAGCAGCCAAGAATTGGCGGCCAGCAATCAGCCCCAGCATTTT | CASSQELAASNQPQHF
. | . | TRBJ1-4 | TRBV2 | TGTGCCAGCAGTGAAGAAGGACAGCTTAATGAAAAACTGTTTTTT | CASSEEGQLNEKLFF
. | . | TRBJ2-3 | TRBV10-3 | TGTGCCATCAGTGATTGGGAGTCCAACACAGATACGCAGTATTTT | CAISDWESNTDTQYF
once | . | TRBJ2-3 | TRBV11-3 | TGTGCCAGCAGCTTAGATCCGGATACGCAGTATTTT | CASSLDPDTQYF
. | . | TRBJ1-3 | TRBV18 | TGTGCCAGCTCACAAGGGGGCTCTGGAAACACCATATATTTT | CASSQGGSGNTIYF
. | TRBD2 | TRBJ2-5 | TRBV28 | TGTGCCAGCAGTTTATGGGGGAGGGGCCAAGAGACCCAGTACTTC | CASSLWGRGQETQYF
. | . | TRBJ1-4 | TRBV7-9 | TGTGCCAGCAGCTTAGGGCACAGGGAAACTAATGAAAAACTGTTTTTT | CASSLGHRETNEKLFF
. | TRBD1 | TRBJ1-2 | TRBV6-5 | TGTGCCAGCAGTTACGACAGGGGGCTCTATGGCTACACCTTC | CASSYDRGLYGYTF
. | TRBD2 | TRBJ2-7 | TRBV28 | TGTGCCAGCAGTACCCCCGAACTAGCGGGGGTTTCCTACGAGCAGTACTTC | CASSTPELAGVSYEQYF
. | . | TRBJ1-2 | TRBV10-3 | TGTGCCATCACCAGGGAACCTAACTATGGCTACACCTTC | CAITREPNYGYTF
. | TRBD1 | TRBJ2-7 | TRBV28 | TGTGCCAGCCAAACCCCGGGACAGGGGAGTGGGGAGCAGTACTTC | CASQTPGQGSGEQYF
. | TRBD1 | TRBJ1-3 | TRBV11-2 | TGTGCCAGCAGCTTACACAGGGGAACCGGAAACACCATATATTTT | CASSLHRGTGNTIYF
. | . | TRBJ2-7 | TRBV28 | TGTGCCAGCAGTTCCCATACCGGTACTCAACTGGAGCAGTACTTC | CASSSHTGTQLEQYF
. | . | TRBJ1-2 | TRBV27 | TGTGCCAGCAACAAGGGACGGGGGACCTATGGCTACACCTTC | CASNKGRGTYGYTF
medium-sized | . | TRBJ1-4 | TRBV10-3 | TGTGCCATCAGTGACAGTCAGGGTGAAGAACTGTTTTTT | CAISDSQGEELFF
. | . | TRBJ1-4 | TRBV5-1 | TGCGCCAGCAGCCCCTATACAACTAATGAAAAACTGTTTTTT | CASSPYTTNEKLFF
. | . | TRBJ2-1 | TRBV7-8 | TGTGCCAGCAGCTTAGCGCAACTCCGGGATGAGCAGTTCTTC | CASSLAQLRDEQFF
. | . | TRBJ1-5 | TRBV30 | TGTGCCTGGAGTCTCCAGGGCAATCAGCCCCAGCATTTT | CAWSLQGNQPQHF
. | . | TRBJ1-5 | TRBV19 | TGTGCCAGTAGTATAGATCGGGGAGGGCCCCAGCATTTT | CASSIDRGGPQHF
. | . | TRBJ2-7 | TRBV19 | TGTGCCAGTAGCCCGAATATTCAGGGGACCTACGAGCAGTACTTC | CASSPNIQGTYEQYF
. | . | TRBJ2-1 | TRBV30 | TGTGCTCACTCGACAGTTAACTACAATGAGCAGTTCTTC | CAHSTVNYNEQFF
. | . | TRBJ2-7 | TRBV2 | TGTGCCAATTCGGTGGAGTCTTTTTACGAGCAGTACTTC | CANSVESFYEQYF
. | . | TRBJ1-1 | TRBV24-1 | TGTGCCACCAGTGATACAGGGTCCCCTGAAGCTTTCTTT | CATSDTGSPEAFF
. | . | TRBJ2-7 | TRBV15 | TGTGCCACCAGCAGAGAGGGGACTGATGCCTCCTACGAGCAGTACTTC | CATSREGTDASYEQYF
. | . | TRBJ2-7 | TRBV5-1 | TGCGCCAGCAGCTTGGAGCTGGGCGTCTACGAGCAGTACTTC | CASSLELGVYEQYF
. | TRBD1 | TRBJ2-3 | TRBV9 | TGTGCCAGCAGCGTAGGATTGGGACAGGGGGCAGATACGCAGTATTTT | CASSVGLGQGADTQYF
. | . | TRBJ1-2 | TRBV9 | TGTGCCAGCAGCGAGACTTCGGCCGGACCGGGAAACTATGGCTACACCTTC | CASSETSAGPGNYGYTF
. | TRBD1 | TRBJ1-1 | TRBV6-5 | TGTGCCAGCAGGCCAGACAGGGACACTGAAGCTTTCTTT | CASRPDRDTEAFF
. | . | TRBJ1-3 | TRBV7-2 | TGTGCCAGCAGGTCCCCAGGGATCGCTGGAAACACCATATATTTT | CASRSPGIAGNTIYF
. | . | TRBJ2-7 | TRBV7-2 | TGTGCCAGCAGCTTCGGGAGTTCGTCCTACGAGCAGTACTTC | CASSFGSSSYEQYF
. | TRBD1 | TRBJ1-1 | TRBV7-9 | TGTGCCAGCAGCGCCGGGACAGACACTGAAGCTTTCTTT | CASSAGTDTEAFF
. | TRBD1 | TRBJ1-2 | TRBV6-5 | TGTGCCAGCATGAAAACCGACAGGGTGGATGGCTACACCTTC | CASMKTDRVDGYTF
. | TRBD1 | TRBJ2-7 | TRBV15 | TGTGCCACCAGCAGCTACGACAGGGGTTCCTACGAGCAGTACTTC | CATSSYDRGSYEQYF
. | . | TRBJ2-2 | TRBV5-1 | TGCGCCAGCAGCTTGGGGCCGGCGCGGGGGAACACCGGGGAGCTGTTTTTT | CASSLGPARGNTGELFF
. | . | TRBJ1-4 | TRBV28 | TGTGCCAGCAGTTTGGCGGGTGGTGAAAAACTGTTTTTT | CASSLAGGEKLFF
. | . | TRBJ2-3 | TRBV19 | TGTGCCAGTGGGACAAGAACAGGGACAGATACGCAGTATTTT | CASGTRTGTDTQYF
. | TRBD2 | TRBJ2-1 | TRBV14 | TGTGCCAGCAGCCAAGGCCTGACTAGCGGGAGTAGGGATGAGCAGTTCTTC | CASSQGLTSGSRDEQFF
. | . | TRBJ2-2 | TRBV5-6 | TGTGCCAGCAGCTTTTTCAGGGGGGTCGGGGAGCTGTTTTTT | CASSFFRGVGELFF
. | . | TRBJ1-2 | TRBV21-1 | TGTGCCAGCAGCCACACCGGGACAAGCAACTATGGCTACACCTTC | CASSHTGTSNYGYTF
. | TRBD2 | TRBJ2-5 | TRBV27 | TGTGCCAGCAGTTCGCTAGCGGGAGTGGTACGAGAGACCCAGTACTTC | CASSSLAGVVRETQYF
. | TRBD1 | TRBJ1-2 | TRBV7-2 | TGTGCCAGCAGCTTAGATTGGGACAGAACAAACTATGGCTACACCTTC | CASSLDWDRTNYGYTF